This T cell receptor (beta chain) was sequenced in a study of human T cells and chemical hapten exposure. The study, taken as a whole, reports: Compared with pre-sensitization or healthy control sets, expanded TCRs clustered more. Alopecia in the donors means their immune response may deviate from healthy people's. A positive correlation with patch test score was shown by PT1 expanded TCR counts.

This CDR3 is built from 16 residues. CDR1 LGHDT and CDR2 YNNKEL come from the germline V gene (reference sequence). V was shortened by 1 base and J by 3 bases, with 12 bases between the two germline ends. With regard to this clonotype: Antigen unknown.

Each CDR3 protein is one row after TCRdb ran MiXCR on the RACE reads. The sample has 360,000 or so distinct CDR3 sequences, 6% to 7% seen once; the top ten hold about 5%. Documented time point: patch test 2, 6 weeks after DPC sensitization. Treatment specified: therapeutic diphenylcyclopropenone sensitization with weekly scalp DPC. The J gene is TRBJ2-2, the V gene TRBV3-1; D is unclear. The sequencing used whole blood, collected in connection with sensitization to the hapten diphenylcyclopropenone (DPC). The source is a woman aged 18 to 35 with alopecia areata. Some clones in this sample may be carry-over from other donors' samples. The CDR3 coding sequence is TGTGCCAGCAGCCAAGGGGTCGTCCCCTACACCGGGGAGCTGTTTTTT. Its translation: CASSQGVVPYTGELFF. The full variable domain, its missing parts supplied by reference TRBV3-1 and TRBJ2-2, is DTAVSQTPKYLVTQMGNDKSIKCEQNLGHDTMYWYKQDSKKFLKIMFSYNNKELIINETVPNRFSPKSPDKAHLNLHINSLELGDSAVYFCASSQGVVPYTGELFFGEGSRLTVL.